This TCR beta chain derives from a study of OX40 agonist ivuxolimab in advanced cancers. Looking at the study overall: Intravenous ivuxolimab was administered to patients every 2 weeks at 0.01 to 10 mg/kg.

TCRdb's table, derived via immunoSEQ multiplex PCR, lists solely in-frame clones and lacks some. In the table there are roughly 89,000 clones, approximately 90% of which are singletons. Findings and caveats of the study: Circulating CD4+ and CD8+ T cells showed clonal expansion by week 6 at 0.1 to 3.0 mg/kg.

V dropped 8 bases and J dropped 1; count of bases not matched to a gene: 11. This CDR3 is 19 amino acids long. The V gene's germline CDR1 is LNHDA and CDR2 SQIVND (reference sequence). On this clone: Its antigen is not identified.

Specimen: CD4+ or CD8+ T cells sorted from blood, collected in a trial of the OX40 agonist ivuxolimab. The rearrangement joins TRBV19 to TRBJ2-2; 15 bases match TRBD2. The receptor comes from an adult with an advanced solid tumor such as melanoma, head and neck, liver or kidney cancer. Written as DNA, the CDR3 is TGTGCCAGTGAAGGAGTTGAGGGACTAGCGGGAGGGAACACCGGGGAGCTGTTTTTT. It yields the protein CASEGVEGLAGGNTGELFF.